These 24 T cell receptor beta chains were all obtained from the same sample, sequenced in a study of T cell repertoires in cytomegalovirus infection. TCRdb reprocessed the reads via MiXCR and lists one record per CDR3 protein. The table lists hundreds of thousands of distinct CDR3 sequences, roughly 18% of them singletons. Sequencing input: PBMCs. The receptors shown here come from a human donor in good health (CMV status not recorded). Some clones in this sample may be carry-over from other donors' samples.

This clonotype was seen a handful of times. The chain combines TRBV5-1 with TRBJ2-1, with D hard to call. CDR3 length equals 15 residues. V gave up 5 bases and J gave up 4 bases, with 16 bases separating them. Germline V gives CDR1 SGHRS, CDR2 YFSETQ. CDR3 nucleotides: TGCGCCAGCAGTGATACTCCAGGCTTGTACAATGAGCAGTTCTTC. It translates to CASSDTPGLYNEQFF.

This chain connects TRBV6-2 or TRBV6-3 to TRBJ2-7; TRBD1 matches 7 bases. The CDR3 consists of 15 residues. CDR1 MNHEY and CDR2 SVGEGT come from the germline V gene. V gave up 5 bases and J gave up 5 bases; unmatched junction bases: 12. The CDR3 reads CASSEDRNLLHEQYF. The DNA for the CDR3 is TGTGCCAGCAGTGAGGACAGGAACCTACTTCACGAGCAGTACTTC.

Points on this clonotype: A junction end diverges from the germline sequence, so it may reflect a read error. This chain uses TRBV5-3 with TRBJ2-5; 9 nucleotides agree with TRBD1. TRBV5-3 is noted as an ORF with a role that remains uncertain. The CDR3 has 15 residues. The CDR3 here is CASSSRTGEEETQYF. The CDR3 region has the DNA TGTGCCAGCAGCTCCCGGACAGGGGAGGAAGAGACCCAGTACTTC.

This clonotype was recorded a few times. The rearrangement joins TRBV4-3 to TRBJ2-3; 8 positions match TRBD2. Trimming removed 0 bases from V and 4 bases from J; junction bases left unmatched: 6. CDR1 is LGHNA, CDR2 YSLEER, per germline. This CDR3 comprises 16 residues. The DNA of the CDR3 is TGCGCCAGCAGCCAAGAAGGAGCGGGAGACGCAGATACGCAGTATTTT. This encodes CASSQEGAGDADTQYF.

This clonotype was seen more than once but under ten times. The rearrangement joins TRBV2 to TRBJ1-6; D unresolved. CDR3 length: 12 residues. Trimming stripped 1 base from V and 13 bases from J, with 8 bases between. The germline CDR1 and CDR2 sequences are SNHLY and FYNNEI. CDR3 in DNA: TGTGCCAGCAGTGAAGGTGCGGACCCCCTCCACTTT. Translation gives CASSEGADPLHF.

This clonotype was found many times. This chain uses TRBV11-2 with TRBJ2-3; TRBD1 is a possible D gene (6 bases). The V and J ends lost 6 bases and 0 bases respectively, with 13 bases between them. The germline gives CDR1 SGHAT, CDR2 FQNNGV. The CDR3 covers 15 residues. The CDR3 loop is CASSTMGHSTDTQYF. DNA for the CDR3: TGTGCCAGCAGTACCATGGGACATAGCACAGATACGCAGTATTTT.

This clonotype was detected a few times. V and J are TRBV12-3 or TRBV12-4 and TRBJ2-3; 9 nucleotides line up with TRBD1. The CDR3 contains 14 residues. V lost 6 bases to trimming and J lost 5 bases; unmatched junction nucleotides: 6. Here the CDR3 reads CASSEGQGKDTQYF. CDR3 nucleotides: TGTGCCAGCAGCGAGGGACAGGGCAAAGATACGCAGTATTTT.

The V and J genes are TRBV27 and TRBJ2-7; D might be TRBD2 (6 bases). Trimming removed 4 bases from V and 7 bases from J, with 17 bases in between. The CDR3 runs 14 residues. Germline CDR1 and CDR2: MNHEY and SMNVEV (reference sequence). The CDR3 DNA reads as TGTGCCAGCAGTTCCCGGACTAAACAGTATGAGCAGTACTTC. It yields the protein CASSSRTKQYEQYF.

This clonotype has at least ten counts. The gene calls are TRBV11-2 and TRBJ1-3; D unclear. CDR1 and CDR2 from the germline V gene are SGHAT and FQNNGV. The CDR3 loop spans 15 amino acids. V lost 0 bases, J lost 0 bases, and 6 bases lay in between. The CDR3: CASSLDRGSGNTIYF. For the CDR3, the DNA is TGTGCCAGCAGCTTAGACCGAGGCTCTGGAAACACCATATATTTT.

This rearrangement joins TRBV3-1 to TRBJ2-6; D gene unclear. The CDR3 sequence is 14 residues long. Germline V gene data show CDR1 as LGHDT and CDR2 as YNNKEL (reference sequence). The V gene lost 7 bases and the J gene lost 0 bases, with 7 bases spanning the gap. The CDR3 nucleotides read TGTGCCAGCAAAATGGGCTCTGGGGCCAACGTCCTGACTTTC. Protein: CASKMGSGANVLTF.

CDR3: CASRGFGNTIYF. In DNA, the CDR3 is TGTGCCAGCAGGGGTTTTGGGAACACCATATATTTT. The chain employs TRBV6-5 and TRBJ1-3; D is unclear. The CDR3 spans 12 residues. The V and J ends lost 6 bases and 7 bases respectively, with 10 bases between them. CDR1 MNHEY and CDR2 SVGAGI come from the germline V gene.

This clonotype occurred many times. The chain employs TRBV11-2 and TRBJ2-5; 15 bases align to TRBD2. This CDR3 contains 17 residues. Germline V gene lookup returns CDR1 SGHAT and CDR2 FQNNGV. J gave up 3 bases and V 5 bases, and 7 bases lay outside the gene matches. CDR3 protein: CASSQGLAGGREETQYF. The CDR3 coding sequence is TGTGCCAGCAGCCAAGGACTAGCGGGAGGGCGCGAAGAGACCCAGTACTTC.

This clonotype was recorded at least ten times. This chain joins TRBV7-2 and TRBJ2-3; D unclear. V was shortened by 4 bases and J by 8 bases, with 16 bases between the two germline ends. CDR3 size: 14 residues. Germline values: CDR1 SGHTA, CDR2 FQGNSA. CDR3 coding DNA: TGTGCCAGCAGCTCCCGACCCGCACTAAGTACGCAGTATTTT. Translating it yields CASSSRPALSTQYF.

This clonotype was seen more than once but under ten times. The gene calls are TRBV5-4 and TRBJ2-7; TRBD2 aligns across 12 bases. V shed 0 bases and J 5 bases; nucleotides not matched to a gene: 3. The CDR3 has 15 amino acids. The germline CDR1 and CDR2 sequences are SGHNT and YYREEE (reference sequence). The DNA of the CDR3 is TGTGCCAGCAGCTTGGGACTAGCGGGAGCCCACGAGCAGTACTTC. Encoded protein: CASSLGLAGAHEQYF.

This clonotype was seen many times. The chain joins TRBV19 to TRBJ1-2; D may be TRBD1 (5 bases). CDR1 LNHDA and CDR2 SQIVND come from the germline V gene (reference sequence). V was trimmed by 4 bases and J by 8 bases, leaving 17 bases between them. The CDR3 is 14 residues long. The CDR3 DNA sequence: TGTGCCAGTAGTACAAGGTGGGACGGCCGGGGCTACACCTTC. Amino acids: CASSTRWDGRGYTF.

The V gene is TRBV12-3 or TRBV12-4, the J gene TRBJ1-1; D possibly corresponds to TRBD1 (6 bases). Trimming pared 2 bases from V and 8 bases from J, leaving 15 bases between. This CDR3 region has 14 residues. The CDR3 here is CASSLIRGRGEAFF. CDR3 nucleotides: TGTGCCAGCAGTTTAATTAGGGGCAGGGGAGAAGCTTTCTTT.

This clonotype was counted ten times or more. The chain combines TRBV7-8 with TRBJ2-7, with D perhaps TRBD1 (6 bases). This CDR3 contains 15 residues. Trimming left V 3 bases short and J 3 bases short, with 15 bases between. Germline CDR1 and CDR2: SGHVS and FQNEAQ. CDR3 sequence: CASSFFPGTSYEQYF. The DNA for the CDR3 is TGTGCCAGCAGCTTTTTTCCCGGGACAAGCTACGAGCAGTACTTC.

The rearrangement links TRBV20-1 to TRBJ2-7; 13 positions match TRBD2. V was pared by 6 bases and J by 3 bases, with 5 bases of the junction left unmatched. The CDR3 covers 14 residues. Germline V gene sequence: CDR1 DFQATT, CDR2 SNEGSKA (reference sequence). This CDR3 reads CSAGGTSGVYEQYF. The CDR3 DNA reads as TGCAGTGCCGGGGGGACTAGCGGGGTCTACGAGCAGTACTTC.

This sequence joins TRBV3-1 and TRBJ2-1; no clear D. CDR1 is LGHDT, CDR2 YNNKEL, per germline (reference sequence). The CDR3 is 11 amino acids. V was shortened by 10 bases and J by 4 bases, with 8 bases between the two germline ends. CDR3: CATERYNEQFF. CDR3 sequence (DNA): TGTGCCACCGAGAGATACAATGAGCAGTTCTTC.

The V and J genes are TRBV18 and TRBJ1-5; TRBD1 matches 7 bases. The CDR3 consists of 15 residues. Germline V gene sequence: CDR1 KGHSH, CDR2 LQKENI. Trimming took 3 bases from V and 1 from J; bases not matched to a gene: 3. The CDR3: CASSPMGQSNQPQHF. The DNA of the CDR3 is TGTGCCAGCTCACCGATGGGACAGAGCAATCAGCCCCAGCATTTT. The full variable domain, its missing parts supplied by reference TRBV18 and TRBJ1-5, is NAGVMQNPRHLVRRRGQEARLRCSPMKGHSHVYWYRQLPEEGLKFMVYLQKENIIDESGMPKERFSAEFPKEGPSILRIQQVVRGDSAAYFCASSPMGQSNQPQHFGDGTRLSIL.

The V call is TRBV11-2, the J call TRBJ2-1, with D perhaps matching TRBD1 (5 bases). There are 18 residues in the CDR3. V was shortened by 5 bases and J by 0 bases, with 20 bases between the two germline ends. From germline, CDR1 is SGHAT and CDR2 FQNNGV. CDR3 DNA: TGTGCCAGCAGCGCCTTTAGGGGCGGAAGGAGCTCCTACAATGAGCAGTTCTTC. Translation gives CASSAFRGGRSSYNEQFF.

This clonotype was recorded a few times. The chain combines TRBV7-9 with TRBJ2-7; weak D call: TRBD2 (5 bases). CDR1 and CDR2 from the germline V gene are SEHNR and FQNEAQ (reference sequence). V gave up 1 base and J gave up 0 bases, with 10 bases separating them. The length of the CDR3 is 15 residues. The CDR3: CASSLGFGLSYEQYF. The CDR3 bases are TGTGCCAGCAGCTTAGGGTTCGGACTCTCCTACGAGCAGTACTTC. Supplemented by reference TRBV7-9 and TRBJ2-7, the full variable domain reads DTGVSQNPRHKITKRGQNVTFRCDPISEHNRLYWYRQTLGQGPEFLTYFQNEAQLEKSRLLSDRFSAERPKGSFSTLEIQRTEQGDSAMYLCASSLGFGLSYEQYFGPGTRLTVT.

The chain carries TRBV6-5 and TRBJ2-6, with 10 bases lining up with TRBD1. The CDR3 contains 16 residues. After removal of 5 bases from V and 4 bases from J, the junction contained 5 bases not matched to a gene. Germline-derived CDR1 and CDR2 are MNHEY and SVGAGI. CDR3 protein: CASSTGQGSGANVLTF. The CDR3 DNA reads as TGTGCCAGCAGTACGGGACAGGGGTCCGGGGCCAACGTCCTGACTTTC.

This clonotype was found a few times. The chain has TRBV19 and TRBJ2-1; TRBD1 aligns across 9 bases. Germline V gene data show CDR1 as LNHDA and CDR2 as SQIVND (reference sequence). The CDR3 is made up of 16 amino acids. V trimming: 4 bases; J trimming: 6 bases; junction bases outside the gene matches: 10. The CDR3 DNA reads as TGTGCCAGTAGTACTTTCGGGACAGGGAGTTTCAATGAGCAGTTCTTC. It codes for CASSTFGTGSFNEQFF.